This is a list of T cell receptor beta chains from one sample in a study of patients and donors after allogeneic stem cell transplantation. Each CDR3 protein is one row after TCRdb ran MiXCR on the RT-PCR reads. The repertoire holds about 200,000 distinct CDR3 sequences, with around 41% as singletons. The specimen sequenced was blood, either unsorted or a sorted T cell fraction (not recorded which). All receptors come from a human donor who was either an allogeneic HSCT recipient or a stem cell or donor lymphocyte infusion donor (not recorded which). It is not recorded whose cells these are; they may come from a transplant donor. Each CDR3 is given with its conserved first and last residue. D genes are given only for firm matches. Clone size is given for some rows only: seen once, a few or many times, or a class if the clone is expanded.

size | J | D | length | V | CDR3 | DNA
NA | TRBJ1-1 | NA | 14 | TRBV12-3/TRBV12-4 | CASTPRSTRIEAFF | TGTGCCAGCACCCCGCGCTCCACGAGGATTGAAGCTTTCTTT
many | TRBJ2-1 | NA | 11 | TRBV12-3/TRBV12-4 | CASSFGNEQFF | TGTGCCAGCAGTTTCGGCAATGAGCAGTTCTTC
few | TRBJ1-3 | NA | 15 | TRBV2 | CASSDPKLSGNTIYF | TGTGCCAGCAGTGATCCGAAGCTCTCTGGAAACACCATATATTTT
few | TRBJ1-6 | NA | 11 | TRBV20-1 | CSARKEAPLHF | TGCAGTGCTAGGAAGGAAGCACCCCTCCACTTT
few | TRBJ1-4 | NA | 15 | TRBV15 | CATSNRQHPNEKLFF | TGTGCCACCAGCAACCGACAGCACCCTAATGAAAAACTGTTTTTT
NA | TRBJ2-5 | TRBD2 | 16 | TRBV9 | CASSVESGLRQETQYF | TGTGCCAGCAGCGTAGAATCGGGACTACGACAAGAGACCCAGTACTTC
NA | TRBJ2-7 | NA | 15 | TRBV27 | CASSFRAGGSYEQYF | TGTGCCAGCAGTTTTCGTGCTGGGGGTAGCTACGAGCAGTACTTC
NA | TRBJ2-1 | TRBD1 | 16 | TRBV4-3 | CASSQDPGQPYNEQFF | TGCGCCAGCAGCCAAGATCCGGGACAGCCCTACAATGAGCAGTTCTTC
NA | TRBJ2-1 | NA | 13 | TRBV5-1 | CASSFTAYNEQFF | TGCGCCAGCAGCTTCACTGCCTACAATGAGCAGTTCTTC
NA | TRBJ1-2 | NA | 11 | TRBV6-1 | CASSEFRGYTF | TGTGCCAGCAGTGAATTCCGAGGCTACACCTTC
NA | TRBJ1-5 | TRBD1 | 13 | TRBV30 | CAWSVQGNQPQHF | TGTGCCTGGAGTGTACAGGGGAATCAGCCCCAGCATTTT
few | TRBJ2-7 | TRBD1 | 16 | TRBV4-3 | CASSQENTGATYEQYF | TGCGCCAGCAGCCAAGAGAATACAGGGGCCACCTACGAGCAGTACTTC
medium-sized | TRBJ1-1 | NA | 12 | TRBV12-3/TRBV12-4 | CASSFGNTEAFF | TGTGCCAGCAGTTTTGGGAACACTGAAGCTTTCTTT
NA | TRBJ1-3 | TRBD1 | 16 | TRBV4-3 | CASSRNRDRAGNTIYF | TGCGCCAGCAGCCGTAACCGGGACAGGGCTGGAAACACCATATATTTT
once | TRBJ1-1 | NA | 14 | TRBV21-1 | CATGGGSSRTEAFF | TGTGCCACAGGGGGAGGAAGTAGTAGAACTGAAGCTTTCTTT
NA | TRBJ1-1 | NA | 13 | TRBV19 | CATRGGLGTEAFF | TGTGCCACCCGGGGGGGGCTTGGCACTGAAGCTTTCTTT
few | TRBJ1-5 | NA | 18 | TRBV12-3/TRBV12-4 | CASSMGPGGEILNQPQHF | TGTGCCAGCTCTATGGGACCGGGTGGGGAAATACTAAATCAGCCCCAGCATTTT
few | TRBJ1-1 | NA | 13 | TRBV6-1 | CASSEEPNTEAFF | TGTGCCAGCAGTGAGGAGCCGAACACTGAAGCTTTCTTT
NA | TRBJ1-2 | NA | 13 | TRBV20-1 | CSARDTSLDGYTF | TGCAGTGCTAGAGATACAAGCCTCGATGGCTACACCTTC
once | TRBJ2-1 | NA | 14 | TRBV7-2 | CASSLAGVRTEQFF | TGTGCCAGCAGCTTAGCGGGAGTGAGAACTGAGCAGTTCTTC
few | TRBJ1-5 | TRBD1 | 16 | TRBV7-9 | CASSWGDRSSQEPQHF | TGTGCCAGCAGCTGGGGGGACAGATCGAGCCAGGAGCCCCAGCATTTT
once | TRBJ1-1 | NA | 13 | TRBV27 | CASSLSIGAEAFF | TGTGCCAGCAGTTTATCGATTGGTGCTGAAGCTTTCTTT
few | TRBJ1-1 | TRBD1 | 15 | TRBV7-9 | CASSLVDREYTEAFF | TGTGCCAGCAGCTTAGTAGACAGGGAATACACTGAAGCTTTCTTT
few | TRBJ1-2 | NA | 14 | TRBV12-3/TRBV12-4 | CASSFGLGVYGYTF | TGTGCCAGCAGTTTTGGTCTGGGGGTCTATGGCTACACCTTC
few | TRBJ1-1 | TRBD1 | 15 | TRBV7-6 | CASSWGDSLNTEAFF | TGTGCCAGCAGCTGGGGGGACAGCTTGAACACTGAAGCTTTCTTT
NA | TRBJ1-1 | NA | 14 | TRBV5-6 | CASSLGQMGIEAFF | TGTGCCAGCAGCTTGGGACAGATGGGGATTGAAGCTTTCTTT
NA | TRBJ2-3 | NA | 14 | TRBV12-3/TRBV12-4 | CASSLGAGTDTQYF | TGTGCCAGCAGTTTAGGAGCTGGGACAGATACGCAGTATTTT
NA | TRBJ2-7 | TRBD1 | 18 | TRBV29-1 | CSVERMEGRDRSSYEQYF | TGCAGCGTTGAAAGGATGGAGGGCCGGGACAGGAGCTCCTACGAGCAGTACTTC